These 17 T cell receptor beta chains came from one sample sequenced in a study of blood T cell repertoires in COVID-19. Libraries were prepared by immunoSEQ multiplex PCR; TCRdb keeps only in-frame clonotypes and omits some of them. The table lists about 92,000 clones, around 75% of them singletons. The sequencing sample was made of peripheral blood. Receptors were obtained from an elderly woman with active or convalescent COVID-19.

The V call is TRBV29-1, the J call TRBJ1-1; D gene uncertain. Looked up from germline, CDR1 is SQVTM and CDR2 is ANQGSEA. This CDR3 region has 13 residues. Trimming left V 4 bases short and J 2 bases short, with 11 bases between. Written as DNA, the CDR3 is TGCAGCGTTGGCCGGTCGCCCAACACTGAAGCTTTCTTT. Its translation is CSVGRSPNTEAFF.

This clone was counted once. The genes are TRBV12-3 or TRBV12-4 and TRBJ2-7; 8 bases are a match to TRBD2. The length of the CDR3 is 12 residues. Unmatched junction bases numbered 3, after V lost 9 bases and J lost 2 bases. CDR3 nucleotides: TGTGCCAGTCAGGGACTAGCCTACGAGCAGTACTTC. Protein product: CASQGLAYEQYF.

This clone was detected only a few times. CDR3 in DNA: TGTGCCAGCAGCGTAGCCCCAGAGAACACTGAAGCTTTCTTT. Translation: CASSVAPENTEAFF. This rearrangement joins TRBV9 to TRBJ1-1; D unresolved. The CDR3 loop spans 14 amino acids. Trimming removed 0 bases at V and 1 base at J, with 7 bases between. Germline CDR1 and CDR2: SGDLS and YYNGEE.

The genes are TRBV29-1 and TRBJ2-2; D unresolved. CDR1 and CDR2 from the germline V gene are SQVTM and ANQGSEA. Between the trimmed V and J ends, which lost 5 bases and 0 bases, there was a span of 10 bases. The CDR3 covers 14 residues. The CDR3 nucleotides read TGCAGCGTTTCAAGCCTCTCGAACACCGGGGAGCTGTTTTTT. Its protein is CSVSSLSNTGELFF.

The rearrangement uses TRBV30 and TRBJ1-2; weak D call: TRBD1 (6 bases). Germline V gene sequence: CDR1 GTSNPN, CDR2 SVGIG (reference sequence). Trimming stripped 1 base from V and 0 bases from J, with 9 bases between. The CDR3 is 14 amino acids. CDR3 sequence (DNA): TGTGCCTGGAGTGCGACAGGAGCTAACTATGGCTACACCTTC. This codes for CAWSATGANYGYTF.

The chain recombines TRBV6-1 with TRBJ2-2, with D possibly matching TRBD2 (6 bases). This CDR3 spans 19 amino acids. V was cut by 1 base and J by 2 bases, with 20 bases left in between. Per the germline V gene, CDR1 is MNHNS and CDR2 is SASEGT. The CDR3 spells CASSEVSPGTGANTGELFF. The CDR3 bases are TGTGCCAGCAGTGAAGTAAGCCCGGGAACGGGAGCAAACACCGGGGAGCTGTTTTTT.

This clone was detected a few times. The chain recombines TRBV5-5 with TRBJ2-1; D is undetermined. The CDR3 length is 14 residues. Trimming removed 4 bases at V and 8 bases at J, with 16 bases between. Looked up from germline, CDR1 is SGHKS and CDR2 is YYEKEE (reference sequence). This CDR3 is CASSPPLVLDEQFF. The CDR3 DNA follows: TGTGCCAGCAGCCCCCCTCTAGTTTTGGATGAGCAGTTCTTC.

The J gene is TRBJ2-2, the V gene TRBV6-4, with D hard to call. This CDR3 comprises 14 residues. Per the germline V gene, CDR1 is MRHNA and CDR2 is SNTAGT. Between the trimmed V and J ends, which lost 2 bases and 4 bases, there was a span of 8 bases. In DNA, the CDR3 is TGTGCCAGCAGTGACGAAGCGATCACCGGGGAGCTGTTTTTT. Amino acid sequence: CASSDEAITGELFF.

The CDR3 is CASSWGLRKATEAFF. The DNA of the CDR3 is TGTGCCAGCAGCTGGGGACTCCGGAAAGCCACTGAAGCTTTCTTT. The chain links TRBV5-6 to TRBJ1-1; D is perhaps TRBD1 (5 bases). CDR1 SGHDT and CDR2 YYEEEE come from the germline V gene. Trimming shortened V by 3 bases and J by 4 bases, and 16 bases separated the two germline ends. This CDR3 has 15 residues.

CDR3 residues: CAISGTARETQYF. The CDR3 nucleotides read TGTGCCATCAGCGGGACAGCGCGAGAGACCCAGTACTTC. The genes are TRBV10-3 and TRBJ2-5; 7 bases map to TRBD1. There are 13 residues in the CDR3. The V segment lost 6 bases and the J segment 4 bases; nucleotides outside the gene matches: 5. Germline CDR1 reads ENHRY; CDR2 reads SYGVKD.

The count of this clone is one. V usage is TRBV25-1 and J usage is TRBJ1-5; 10 bases align to TRBD1. The junction had 2 bases not matched to a gene; V was cut back by 7 bases and J by 5 bases. The CDR3 runs 13 residues. CDR1 and CDR2 from the germline V gene are MGHDK and SYGVNS. In DNA form, the CDR3 reads TGTGCCAGCACCGGGACAGGGGATCAGCCCCAGCATTTT. This codes for CASTGTGDQPQHF.

This chain uses TRBV2 with TRBJ1-1; possible D gene TRBD1, 6 bases. The V and J ends lost 7 bases and 0 bases respectively, with 12 bases between them. The CDR3 totals 14 residues. Per germline, CDR1 SNHLY and CDR2 FYNNEI. CDR3 amino acids: CASMSRDMNTEAFF. The CDR3 DNA reads as TGTGCCAGCATGAGCAGGGACATGAACACTGAAGCTTTCTTT. Full variable domain (rest looked up from reference TRBV2 and TRBJ1-1): EPEVTQTPSHQVTQMGQEVILRCVPISNHLYFYWYRQILGQKVEFLVSFYNNEISEKSEIFDDQFSVERPDGSNFTLKIRSTKLEDSAMYFCASMSRDMNTEAFFGQGTRLTVV.

This chain links TRBV19 with TRBJ2-1; TRBD1 matches 7 bases. The length of the CDR3 is 13 residues. Per germline, CDR1 LNHDA and CDR2 SQIVND (reference sequence). Trimming removed 8 bases from V and 4 bases from J; junction bases left unmatched: 5. CDR3 in amino acids: CASGRGRYNEQFF. The CDR3 region has the DNA TGTGCCAGTGGAAGGGGGCGTTACAATGAGCAGTTCTTC.

This clone was seen once. This chain connects TRBV7-3 to TRBJ2-1; tentatively, D is TRBD1 (6 bases). This CDR3 is 16 amino acids long. Per germline, CDR1 SGHTA and CDR2 FQGTGA. Trimming stripped 1 base from V and 5 bases from J, with 15 bases between. CDR3 region: CASSLKGGVVDNEQFF. DNA of the CDR3: TGTGCCAGCAGCTTAAAAGGGGGAGTAGTCGACAATGAGCAGTTCTTC.

V is TRBV6-5 and J is TRBJ1-2; D is unresolved. Per the germline V gene, CDR1 is MNHEY and CDR2 is SVGAGI. With 4 bases removed from V and 5 bases from J, the gap between germline ends came to 11 bases. The CDR3 covers 13 residues. The CDR3 here is CASSFDNQYGYTF. CDR3 coding DNA: TGTGCCAGCAGTTTCGACAACCAGTATGGCTACACCTTC.

This sequence joins TRBV18 and TRBJ2-1; no clear D gene. V was shortened by 3 bases and J by 8 bases, with 8 bases between the two germline ends. The CDR3 runs 12 residues. Germline CDR1 KGHSH, CDR2 LQKENI. DNA for the CDR3: TGTGCCAGCTCACCGAACTCCCATGAGCAGTTCTTC. Its translation is CASSPNSHEQFF.

The J gene is TRBJ1-2, the V gene TRBV6-6; a weak D match, TRBD1 (6 bases). CDR1 is MNHNY, CDR2 SVGAGI, per germline (reference sequence). The CDR3 consists of 13 residues. Trimming left V 2 bases short and J 8 bases short, with 12 bases between. In nucleotides, the CDR3 is TGTGCCAGCAGTTACCTGAGACAGGACGGCTACACCTTC. Amino acid sequence: CASSYLRQDGYTF.